This T cell receptor beta chain emerged from a study of identical twins. This clonotype was counted many times. Antigen unknown. This CDR3 is 16 amino acids long. CDR1 and CDR2 (germline): LGHNA, YSLEER. Trimming at V came to 2 bases and at J to 4 bases, leaving 5 bases not matched to a gene. Whole-study findings and limits: Twin-shared out-of-frame alpha sequences showed excess low generation probability. Donors were not followed over many years; analysis was cross-sectional.

TCRdb used MiXCR to reprocess the 5' RACE reads, holding one entry per CDR3 protein. The data contain approximately 590,000 distinct CDR3 sequences, nearly 10% of them seen just once; the ten biggest clones take up 2.5% to 3.5%. A further study also used this sample, focusing on yellow fever vaccine responses in identical twins. That study reports: Twin vaccine T cell responses reportedly seemed partly convergent, partly personalized.

Source material: PBMCs. V usage is TRBV4-3 and J usage is TRBJ2-1; 10 bases are shared with TRBD2. This receptor was identified in a woman under 30 in good health. The CDR3 is CASSQPGLASYNEQFF. The CDR3 DNA sequence: TGCGCCAGCAGCCAACCGGGACTAGCGTCTTACAATGAGCAGTTCTTC.